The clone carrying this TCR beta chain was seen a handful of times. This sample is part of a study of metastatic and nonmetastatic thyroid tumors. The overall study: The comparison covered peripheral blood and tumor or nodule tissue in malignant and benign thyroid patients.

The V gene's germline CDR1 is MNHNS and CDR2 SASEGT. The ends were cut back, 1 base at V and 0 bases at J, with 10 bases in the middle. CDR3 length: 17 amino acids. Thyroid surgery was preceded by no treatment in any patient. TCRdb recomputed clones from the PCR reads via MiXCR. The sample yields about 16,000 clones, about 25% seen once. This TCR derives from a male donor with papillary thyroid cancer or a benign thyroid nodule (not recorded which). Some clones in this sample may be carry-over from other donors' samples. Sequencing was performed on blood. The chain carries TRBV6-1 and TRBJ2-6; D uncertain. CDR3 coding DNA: TGTGCCAGCAGTGAAGACTATTGGGTCTCTGGGGCCAACGTCCTGACTTTC. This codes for CASSEDYWVSGANVLTF.